Below, one T cell receptor (beta chain) is given with its context. In the original analysis: By means of reference gene primer amplification, nucleated cell counts were estimated. The protocol was immunoSEQ multiplex PCR, while the TCRdb copy is restricted to in-frame clones and leaves out a portion. V and J calls and clone size come straight from that table; D and trimming were deduced from the DNA. The data show 98,000 or so clones, with just over 85% seen just once and roughly 13% held by the top ten. The data were taken from a study of blood T cell repertoires in COVID-19. About the research overall: There were acute and convalescent COVID-19 samples, and they came from the United States, Italy and Spain. Sample material is recorded as cDNA or gDNA derived from T cells, B-cell-depleted T cells, or PBMCs.

The origin of this receptor is a woman aged 55-69 years in a cohort sampled during active or convalescent COVID-19. The sequencing sample was made of peripheral blood.

This chain's CDR3 is CASSAQGSYEQYF. CDR3 in DNA: TGTGCCAGCAGTGCACAGGGTTCCTACGAGCAGTACTTC. The chain has TRBV12-3 or TRBV12-4 and TRBJ2-7; D might be TRBD1 (6 bases). The V gene lost 5 bases and the J gene lost 1 base, with 9 bases spanning the gap. The CDR3 consists of 13 residues.